This TCR beta chain was captured by sequencing in a study of CD8 T cells in ankylosing spondylitis. Overall study findings and caveats: Typical of ankylosing spondylitis blood, it appeared, was a TCR beta motif of fewer than ten highly homologous variants. Certain motif variants had earlier been reported in reactive arthritis synovial fluid and blood. Reportedly, significant enrichment of disease-linked clones occurred in matched ankylosing spondylitis synovial fluid.

With molecular barcodes, quantitative 5'-RACE was used to make the TCR beta libraries. MiXCR was run by TCRdb on the 5' RACE reads, yielding one entry per CDR3 protein. The sample yields around 480,000 distinct CDR3 sequences, roughly 18% seen once. The germline V gene has CDR1 SGDLS and CDR2 YYNGEE. V shed 3 bases and J 6 bases; nucleotides not matched to a gene: 4. The CDR3 is 16 residues long. This clonotype was seen only a few times. What it binds is unknown. The J gene is TRBJ2-2, the V gene TRBV9; TRBD2 matches at 14 bases. This receptor was obtained from a male donor with ankylosing spondylitis. Material for sequencing was blood, either unsorted or a sorted T cell fraction (not recorded which). The CDR3 coding sequence is TGTGCCAGCAGCGCGTCGACTAGCGGGAGGGCCGGGGAGCTGTTTTTT. The encoded protein is CASSASTSGRAGELFF.